These 10 T cell receptor beta chains were sequenced from one sample in a study of T cells after yellow fever vaccination. TCRdb called the 5' RACE reads again in MiXCR, with one record for every CDR3 protein. The sample yields around 360,000 distinct CDR3 sequences, 11% seen once. The source material was PBMCs, sampled on the day of the first yellow fever vaccination. The receptor source for this set is a man in his late teens or twenties who received the YFV17D yellow fever vaccine.

This sequence joins TRBV14 and TRBJ1-1; no reliable D call. V shed 3 bases and J shed 6 bases, with 14 bases lying between them. From germline, CDR1 is SGHDN and CDR2 FVKESK. CDR3 size: 14 residues. The CDR3 protein is CASSQGFRASEAFF. The DNA of the CDR3 is TGTGCCAGCAGCCAGGGATTCCGTGCCTCTGAAGCTTTCTTT.

The chain links TRBV29-1 to TRBJ1-1, with a tentative D call TRBD1 (5 bases). This CDR3 contains 14 residues. Germline CDR1 and CDR2: SQVTM and ANQGSEA. Between the trimmed V and J ends, which lost 1 base and 1 base, there was a span of 10 bases. The CDR3 loop is CSVEVTGKNTEAFF. The CDR3 nucleotides are TGCAGCGTTGAAGTTACAGGAAAGAACACTGAAGCTTTCTTT.

The genes are TRBV6-2 or TRBV6-3 and TRBJ2-1; D is ambiguous. This CDR3 is 14 amino acids long. Per the germline V gene, CDR1 is MNHEY and CDR2 is SVGEGT. V lost 6 bases and J lost 6, with 15 bases in between. The CDR3 here is CASSPRTPINEQFF. CDR3 coding DNA: TGTGCCAGCAGCCCCCGGACCCCAATCAATGAGCAGTTCTTC.

This clonotype has more than one count but fewer than ten. The gene calls are TRBV4-3 and TRBJ2-1; 8 positions agree with TRBD2. V was pared by 5 bases and J by 6 bases, with 15 bases of the junction left unmatched. Germline V gene data show CDR1 as LGHNA and CDR2 as YSLEER. This CDR3 has 17 amino acids. In DNA, the CDR3 is TGCGCCAGCAGCTACAAGTTGGGCGGGGGGAAGTCCAATGAGCAGTTCTTC. Its translation: CASSYKLGGGKSNEQFF.

This clonotype was seen ten or more times. The chain uses TRBV5-1 and TRBJ2-3; D unclear. From germline, CDR1 is SGHRS and CDR2 YFSETQ. The CDR3 is made up of 12 amino acids. The germline V and J ends were trimmed by 4 bases and 4 bases, with 7 bases remaining between them. The CDR3 DNA is TGCGCCAGCAGCCCCCAATCAGATACGCAGTATTTT. As protein: CASSPQSDTQYF.

This clonotype has only a few counts. The chain joins TRBV6-1 to TRBJ1-4; 8 bases fit TRBD1. The germline V gene has CDR1 MNHNS and CDR2 SASEGT. V shed 10 bases and J 8 bases; nucleotides not matched to a gene: 9. CDR3 length equals 13 residues. The CDR3 here is CATSGTGSEKLFF. The CDR3 bases are TGTGCCACCTCTGGGACAGGCAGCGAAAAACTGTTTTTT.

CDR3 protein: CASSQTGGSGQGHFDQPQHF. The CDR3, as DNA: TGCGCCAGCAGCCAAACGGGGGGATCTGGACAGGGGCACTTTGATCAGCCCCAGCATTTT. V and J are TRBV4-3 and TRBJ1-5; 9 bases are shared with TRBD1. V trimming: 2 bases; J trimming: 5 bases; junction bases outside the gene matches: 19. CDR1 LGHNA and CDR2 YSLEER come from the germline V gene. The CDR3 is 20 residues long.

This clonotype was found many times. The rearrangement joins TRBV12-3 or TRBV12-4 to TRBJ2-5; 7 bases agree with TRBD2. Trimming at V came to 8 bases and at J to 4 bases, leaving 7 bases not matched to a gene. This CDR3 contains 13 residues. The CDR3 DNA reads TGTGCCAGCCATGGAACGGGGGGAGAGACCCAGTACTTC. Translated, it gives CASHGTGGETQYF.

The table lists this clonotype with a few counts. This rearrangement joins TRBV6-1 to TRBJ1-6; D perhaps matches TRBD1 (5 bases). Deletions cut 4 bases from V and 6 bases from J, with 16 bases between. Germline CDR1 MNHNS, CDR2 SASEGT. The CDR3 sequence is 16 residues long. In nucleotides, the CDR3 is TGTGCCAGCAGTGGGCCGGACATCCCGGGTAATTCACCCCTCCACTTT. Translation: CASSGPDIPGNSPLHF.

This clonotype has a count of ten or more. V is TRBV5-5 and J is TRBJ2-3; 8 bases are shared with TRBD1. CDR1 is SGHKS, CDR2 YYEKEE, per germline (reference sequence). V lost 2 bases, J lost 0 bases, and 5 bases stayed unmatched. The CDR3 totals 16 residues. The CDR3 DNA reads as TGTGCCAGCAGCTTCGGACAGGGCCCTAGCACAGATACGCAGTATTTT. Its protein is CASSFGQGPSTDTQYF.